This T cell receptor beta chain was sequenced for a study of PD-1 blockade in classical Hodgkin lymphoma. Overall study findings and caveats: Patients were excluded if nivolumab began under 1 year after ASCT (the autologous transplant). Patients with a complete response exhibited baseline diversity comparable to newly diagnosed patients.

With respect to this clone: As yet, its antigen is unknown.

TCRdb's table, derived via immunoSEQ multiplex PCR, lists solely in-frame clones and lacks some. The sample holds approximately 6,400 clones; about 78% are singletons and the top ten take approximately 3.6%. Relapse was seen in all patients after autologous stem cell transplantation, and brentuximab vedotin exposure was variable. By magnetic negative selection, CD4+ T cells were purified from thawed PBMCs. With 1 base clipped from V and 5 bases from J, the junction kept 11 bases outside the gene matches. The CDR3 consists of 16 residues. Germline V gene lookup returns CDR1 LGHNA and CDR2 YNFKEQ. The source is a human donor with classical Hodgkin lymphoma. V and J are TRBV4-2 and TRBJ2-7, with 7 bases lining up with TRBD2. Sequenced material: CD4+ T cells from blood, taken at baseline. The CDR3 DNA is TGTGCCAGCAGCCAAGCAGGGAGGGGCGGGGTGGACGAGCAGTACTTC. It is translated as CASSQAGRGGVDEQYF.